These 4 T cell receptor beta chains were sequenced from one sample in a study of T-cell memory formation after mild COVID-19. TCRdb ran MiXCR on the 5' RACE reads and lists one entry per CDR3 protein. The sample yields some 150,000 distinct CDR3 sequences, 20% to 25% seen once. The specimen was PBMCs or a T cell subset sorted from them (not recorded which). The receptors originated from an adult woman who had mild COVID-19 (a few samples of this study predate the infection). Cell type and time point are not known.

The rearrangement joins TRBV11-2 to TRBJ2-3, with a tentative D call TRBD2 (5 bases). Germline V gene data show CDR1 as SGHAT and CDR2 as FQNNGV. This CDR3 contains 14 residues. V lost 7 bases, J lost 5 bases, and 16 bases lay in between. CDR3 nucleotides: TGTGCCAGCACGATCGGCCCCGGGGTAGATACGCAGTATTTT. Protein product: CASTIGPGVDTQYF.

This clonotype was observed at least ten times. V and J are TRBV24-1 and TRBJ2-3; 8 bases are a match to TRBD2. Germline V gene sequence: CDR1 KGHDR, CDR2 SFDVKD. Trimming took 3 bases from V and 2 from J; bases not matched to a gene: 3. The CDR3 runs to 15 residues. The CDR3 here is CATSDMREATDTQYF. The CDR3 bases are TGTGCCACCAGTGATATGCGGGAGGCCACAGATACGCAGTATTTT.

This clonotype occurred a few times. J is TRBJ2-5 and V is TRBV7-9; 7 nucleotides agree with TRBD2. V trimming: 1 base; J trimming: 2 bases; junction bases outside the gene matches: 1. CDR1 is SEHNR, CDR2 FQNEAQ, per germline (reference sequence). The CDR3 runs to 14 residues. CDR3 in amino acids: CASSLGDYQETQYF. The CDR3 nucleotides are TGTGCCAGCAGCTTAGGGGACTATCAAGAGACCCAGTACTTC.

V gene TRBV11-2 combines with J gene TRBJ2-3; 8 bases align to TRBD2. J lost 4 bases, V lost 6 bases, and 15 bases had no gene match. The germline CDR1 and CDR2 sequences are SGHAT and FQNNGV. CDR3 length: 17 residues. The chain's CDR3 is CASRPLLGGRWADTQYF. The CDR3, as DNA: TGTGCCAGCAGACCCCTTTTGGGCGGGAGGTGGGCAGATACGCAGTATTTT.